This T cell receptor beta chain was profiled in a study of T cell responses to AZD1222 COVID-19 vaccine. Both about-4-week and about-12-week second-dose recipients were combined. Regarding this clone: The antigen is undetermined.

Trimming took 5 bases from V and 6 from J; bases not matched to a gene: 6. The length of the CDR3 is 15 residues. CDR1 and CDR2 (germline): LNHDA, SQIVND (reference sequence). Study results and limitations: Nearly half of the spike-specific TCRs reportedly recognize variant regions that carry no mutations. Donors skewed white British and female; clonal diversity was possibly underestimated. Seropositive AZD1222 recipients at baseline numbered only five or six.

The method was immunoSEQ multiplex PCR; TCRdb's version includes in-frame clones alone and lacks a portion of them. The sample holds 150,000 to 200,000 clones; 80% to 95% are singletons and the top ten take approximately 1.2%. The rearrangement links TRBV19 to TRBJ1-5, with 11 bases fitting TRBD1. This receptor was taken from an adult who received the AZD1222 COVID-19 vaccine. The sequencing here drew on peripheral blood, taken 28 days after the second AZD1222 dose. The CDR3 here is CASSARTGGIQPQHF. The CDR3 DNA is TGTGCCAGTAGTGCTAGGACAGGGGGCATTCAGCCCCAGCATTTT.